The 16 T cell receptor beta chains presented below share a single source sample, sequenced in a study of blood T cells in healthy people across ages. The second PCR ran about 7 to 12 cycles with a sample-barcoded 5' primer and J-beta primers. Via MiXCR, TCRdb re-called the 5' RACE reads, giving one row per CDR3 protein. The data contain over 600,000 distinct CDR3 sequences, around 21% of them singletons. Sequencing was done on a sample of blood. The receptors come from a man aged 70-80 years in good health.

This clonotype was seen only a few times. The genes are TRBV3-1 and TRBJ2-1; D gene ambiguous. The CDR3 has 12 residues. Between the trimmed V and J ends, which lost 4 bases and 6 bases, there was a span of 7 bases. The germline CDR1 and CDR2 sequences are LGHDT and YNNKEL (reference sequence). The CDR3 nucleotides are TGTGCCAGCAGCCCAGGTAGCAATGAGCAGTTCTTC. Its translation is CASSPGSNEQFF.

This clonotype was counted between two and nine times. V gene TRBV3-1 combines with J gene TRBJ2-2; 8 positions agree with TRBD1. This CDR3 comprises 17 residues. Germline V gene sequence: CDR1 LGHDT, CDR2 YNNKEL (reference sequence). J lost 5 bases, V lost 3 bases, and 11 bases had no gene match. For the CDR3, the DNA is TGTGCCAGCAGCCAGGGAGGACAGGGCGCGTTGACCGGGGAGCTGTTTTTT. Translation gives CASSQGGQGALTGELFF.

This chain links TRBV9 with TRBJ1-4, with D possibly matching TRBD1 (5 bases). The V gene's germline CDR1 is SGDLS and CDR2 YYNGEE. This CDR3 has 17 residues. V lost 0 bases, J lost 0 bases, and 12 bases lay in between. CDR3 sequence reads: CASSVDPGGATNEKLFF. The CDR3 DNA is TGTGCCAGCAGCGTAGATCCGGGGGGAGCAACTAATGAAAAACTGTTTTTT.

The chain uses TRBV5-5 and TRBJ2-1; 14 bases fit TRBD2. The junction had 6 bases not matched to a gene; V was cut back by 5 bases and J by 5 bases. The CDR3 extends over 16 amino acids. Germline V CDR1 and CDR2: SGHKS, YYEKEE (reference sequence). Written as DNA, the CDR3 is TGTGCCAGCAGTTTAGGACTAGCGGGAGGTGACAATGAGCAGTTCTTC. Translation gives CASSLGLAGGDNEQFF.

This clonotype was found a few times. The chain has TRBV7-3 and TRBJ1-1; D gene uncertain. CDR1 and CDR2 (germline): SGHTA, FQGTGA. V lost 3 bases and J 3 bases, leaving 8 bases between the germline ends. This CDR3 is built from 13 residues. This CDR3 reads CASSFAADTEAFF. In DNA, the CDR3 is TGTGCCAGCAGCTTCGCAGCCGACACTGAAGCTTTCTTT. Combining the CDR3 with reference TRBV7-3 and TRBJ1-1 gives the whole variable domain GAGVSQTPSNKVTEKGKYVELRCDPISGHTALYWYRQSLGQGPEFLIYFQGTGAADDSGLPNDRFFAVRPEGSVSTLKIQRTERGDSAVYLCASSFAADTEAFFGQGTRLTVV.

The rearrangement joins TRBV5-4 to TRBJ2-2; 11 nucleotides align to TRBD2. Losses at the gene ends were 3 bases for V and 4 bases for J; bases not matched to a gene: 8. The CDR3 contains 17 residues. Germline lookup yields CDR1 SGHNT and CDR2 YYREEE (reference sequence). This CDR3 is CASSSTSGSGSTGELFF. The CDR3 coding sequence is TGTGCCAGCAGCTCTACTAGCGGGAGTGGTAGCACCGGGGAGCTGTTTTTT.

V gene TRBV7-9 combines with J gene TRBJ1-2; D is ambiguous. CDR1 is SEHNR, CDR2 FQNEAQ, per germline (reference sequence). The V and J ends lost 5 bases and 0 bases respectively, with 7 bases between them. The CDR3 is made up of 13 amino acids. The DNA for the CDR3 is TGTGCCAGCAGCGTCGGGACTAACTATGGCTACACCTTC. This gives the protein CASSVGTNYGYTF.

This clonotype was picked up many times. The CDR3: CASSILAGSGYTF. CDR3 DNA: TGTGCCAGTAGTATACTGGCAGGAAGTGGCTACACCTTC. This chain joins TRBV19 and TRBJ1-2; no clear D. CDR3 length: 13 residues. The V and J ends lost 2 bases and 7 bases respectively, with 11 bases between them. Germline V gene sequence: CDR1 LNHDA, CDR2 SQIVND (reference sequence).

In the case of this clonotype: Sequence at one end of the junction differs from germline and may be a read error. This chain uses TRBV20-1 with TRBJ2-1; D possibly matches TRBD1 or TRBD2 (6 bases each). The J call may be wrong; the DNA end is better matched by TRBJ2-5. The CDR3 covers 15 residues. From germline, CDR1 is DFQATT and CDR2 SNEGSKA (reference sequence). The CDR3 nucleotides read TGCAGTGCTATGGGGGGCGCGGGACGCCAAGGGACCCAGTACTTC. It encodes CSAMGGAGRQGTQYF.

This clonotype has just a few counts. The chain uses TRBV3-1 and TRBJ2-1; maybe TRBD1 (6 bases). V shed 1 base and J shed 4 bases, with 8 bases lying between them. Germline V gene lookup returns CDR1 LGHDT and CDR2 YNNKEL (reference sequence). The CDR3 is 14 amino acids. The CDR3 is CASSQAGEYNEQFF. CDR3 bases: TGTGCCAGCAGCCAAGCAGGGGAATACAATGAGCAGTTCTTC.

This chain uses TRBV10-2 with TRBJ2-7, with TRBD1 identical over 7 bases. The V segment lost 8 bases and the J segment 1 base; nucleotides outside the gene matches: 5. Germline V CDR1 and CDR2: WSHSY, SAAADI. This CDR3 is built from 13 residues. CDR3 nucleotide sequence: TGCGCCAGCCGTGGACAGGATTCCTACGAGCAGTACTTC. It translates to CASRGQDSYEQYF.

The chain links TRBV2 to TRBJ2-7; D gene ambiguous. The CDR3 is 14 amino acids. CDR1 and CDR2 from the germline V gene are SNHLY and FYNNEI. The germline V and J ends were trimmed by 7 bases and 0 bases, with 13 bases remaining between them. DNA of the CDR3: TGTGCCAGCAAGATGACCGGCAGCTCCTACGAGCAGTACTTC. Amino acids: CASKMTGSSYEQYF. Drawing the rest from reference TRBV2 and TRBJ2-7, the complete variable domain is EPEVTQTPSHQVTQMGQEVILRCVPISNHLYFYWYRQILGQKVEFLVSFYNNEISEKSEIFDDQFSVERPDGSNFTLKIRSTKLEDSAMYFCASKMTGSSYEQYFGPGTRLTVT.

This clonotype was observed a few times. The chain recombines TRBV4-1 with TRBJ2-2; TRBD2 might be the D (5 bases). This CDR3 spans 13 amino acids. Trimming removed 2 bases at V and 7 bases at J, with 8 bases between. The germline V gene has CDR1 MGHRA and CDR2 YSYEKL. The CDR3 protein is CASSQREGGELFF. The CDR3 DNA sequence: TGCGCCAGCAGCCAAAGAGAGGGCGGGGAGCTGTTTTTT.

This clonotype came up a few times. V gene TRBV4-3 combines with J gene TRBJ1-4, with a possible D match to TRBD1 (6 bases). CDR1 LGHNA and CDR2 YSLEER come from the germline V gene. CDR3 length: 14 residues. The germline V and J ends were trimmed by 1 base and 7 bases, with 10 bases remaining between them. CDR3 DNA: TGCGCCAGCAGCCAAGGGGGGCGCGGTGAAAAACTGTTTTTT. Amino acid sequence: CASSQGGRGEKLFF.

The gene calls are TRBV29-1 and TRBJ2-7; D gene uncertain. V was cut by 7 bases and J by 2 bases, with 9 bases left in between. CDR1 and CDR2 (germline): SQVTM, ANQGSEA. CDR3 length: 11 amino acids. DNA for the CDR3: TGCAGCGCGTCGGAACCCTACGAGCAGTACTTC. It translates to CSASEPYEQYF.

A few counts support this clonotype. This chain connects TRBV12-3 or TRBV12-4 to TRBJ2-3, with 7 bases identical to TRBD1. V lost 4 bases to trimming and J lost 0 bases; unmatched junction nucleotides: 4. The CDR3 covers 15 residues. For the CDR3, the DNA is TGTGCCAGCAGTTGGGGGACAGACAGCACAGATACGCAGTATTTT. Amino acids: CASSWGTDSTDTQYF.